This TCR beta chain was identified in a study of breast tumors, draining lymph nodes, adjacent tissues. The CDR3 totals 9 residues. From germline, CDR1 is DFQATT and CDR2 SNEGSKA (reference sequence). The study, taken as a whole, reports: That most tumor T cells come from lymph nodes remained unproven. Findings are consistent with lymph node origin and intratumoral expansion of most tumor T cells. Compared with lymph nodes, tumors were less diverse; compared with nontumor tissue, more. Tumor and nontumor repertoires were significantly more similar in luminal-like than in basal-like breast cancer.

Points on this clonotype: The antigen is not known.

TCRdb independently ran MiXCR on the multiplex PCR reads; one entry per CDR3 protein. This sample has about 21,000 distinct CDR3 sequences, with roughly 50% found just once. The source of this sequence is a female donor with breast cancer. Some clones in this sample may be carry-over from other donors' samples. The chain employs TRBV20-1 and TRBJ2-7; D unclear. Sequenced input: breast tumor tissue. The CDR3 region is CMWGYEQYF. The CDR3 nucleotides are TGCATGTGGGGCTACGAGCAGTACTTC.